What follows are 2 T cell receptor beta chains derived from one specimen sequenced in a study of T cells in localized non-small cell lung cancer (TCRdb year 2020). Library generation was performed with the immunoSEQ multiplex PCR assay. As stored in TCRdb, this immuneACCESS dataset retains in-frame rearrangements with V and J assigned. A fraction of the clones does not appear; measured against another copy, unresolved V genes explain less than half of the discrepancy, and the remainder lacks a known reason. The sample table records 72,000 or so clones; approximately 84% of these occur just once. The ten largest clones represent around an eighth of the sample. Material: peripheral blood, obtained before any cancer treatment. The receptor source for this set is a female donor older than 55 with stage I lung adenocarcinoma.

This clone was detected once. The J gene is TRBJ1-4, the V gene TRBV6-5, with D uncertain. The CDR3 runs 14 residues. V was trimmed by 6 bases and J by 0 bases, leaving 8 bases between them. Germline V gene lookup returns CDR1 MNHEY and CDR2 SVGAGI. CDR3 loop: CASSTSATNEKLFF. CDR3 DNA: TGTGCCAGCAGCACATCGGCAACTAATGAAAAACTGTTTTTT.

This rearrangement joins TRBV5-4 to TRBJ2-2; no clear D. The germline V gene encodes CDR1 SGHNT and CDR2 YYREEE (reference sequence). The CDR3 is 14 residues long. With 4 bases removed from V and 4 bases from J, the gap between germline ends came to 11 bases. The CDR3 nucleotides read TGTGCCAGCAGCATCGGACGGACCACCGGGGAGCTGTTTTTT. Translating it yields CASSIGRTTGELFF.